This T cell receptor beta chain was captured in a study of cytomegalovirus exposure and HLA in healthy donors. Broader study findings: The study labeled more than 150 TCR beta chains cytomegalovirus-associated.

It was with 60 Vbeta and 13 Jbeta primers that the PCR ran. Some clones are missing from TCRdb's copy, which holds only in-frame ones; the method was immunoSEQ multiplex PCR. The sample shows some 110,000 clones, more than 70% of them seen only once. Germline assignment: CDR1 MNHNY and CDR2 SVGAGI (reference sequence). The V gene end was trimmed by 0 bases and the J gene end by 11 bases; junction bases not matched to a gene: 12. There are 15 residues in the CDR3. For this clone: Antigen: not known.

This receptor was taken from a man aged 40-50 years in good health and CMV-seronegative. The rearrangement links TRBV6-6 to TRBJ1-1, with 7 positions matching TRBD1. Material: PBMCs. The CDR3 protein is CASSYSPGTAPMAFF. CDR3 DNA: TGTGCCAGCAGTTACTCTCCGGGGACAGCGCCGATGGCTTTCTTT.